This T cell receptor beta chain originates from a study of blood T cell repertoires in COVID-19. Germline V lookup: CDR1 MDHEN, CDR2 SYDVKM. Trimming stripped 11 bases from V and 0 bases from J, with 11 bases between. This CDR3 has 13 amino acids. Generated by immunoSEQ multiplex PCR, the TCRdb table keeps only in-frame clones and is missing some. This sample has 50,000 or so clones; roughly 90% occur once, and the top ten carry over 10%. This TCR was sampled from a man older than 75 with acute or convalescent COVID-19. The source material was peripheral blood. This rearrangement joins TRBV28 to TRBJ1-3; D is unresolved. CDR3: CASGFLSGNTIYF. The CDR3 nucleotides are TGTGCCTCCGGGTTTCTCTCTGGAAACACCATATATTTT. Full variable domain (missing parts from reference TRBV28 and TRBJ1-3): DVKVTQSSRYLVKRTGEKVFLECVQDMDHENMFWYRQDPGLGLRLIYFSYDVKMKEKGDIPEGYSVSREKKERFSLILESASTNQTSMYLCASGFLSGNTIYFGEGSWLTVV.